This T cell receptor (beta chain) was recorded in a study of T-cell memory formation after mild COVID-19. For the study at large: Largely, the TCR clusters proved donor specific.

CDR3 length equals 17 residues. The V end lost 5 bases, the J end lost 3 bases, and 23 bases lay between the germline ends. There are a few counts of this clonotype. TCRdb recomputed calls from the 5' RACE reads with MiXCR, one row per CDR3 protein. The sample records hundreds of thousands of distinct CDR3 sequences, 15% to 20% being singletons. This rearrangement joins TRBV12-3 or TRBV12-4 to TRBJ2-7, with D tentatively TRBD2 (7 bases). The sample consisted of PBMCs or a T cell subset sorted from them (not recorded which). The source of this sequence is an adult woman who had mild COVID-19 (a few samples of this study predate the infection). Cell type and time point are not known. The CDR3 bases are TGTGCCAGCAGTCAACTGGGGGGGCGGGGGCCCTACTACGAGCAGTACTTC. It translates to CASSQLGGRGPYYEQYF.